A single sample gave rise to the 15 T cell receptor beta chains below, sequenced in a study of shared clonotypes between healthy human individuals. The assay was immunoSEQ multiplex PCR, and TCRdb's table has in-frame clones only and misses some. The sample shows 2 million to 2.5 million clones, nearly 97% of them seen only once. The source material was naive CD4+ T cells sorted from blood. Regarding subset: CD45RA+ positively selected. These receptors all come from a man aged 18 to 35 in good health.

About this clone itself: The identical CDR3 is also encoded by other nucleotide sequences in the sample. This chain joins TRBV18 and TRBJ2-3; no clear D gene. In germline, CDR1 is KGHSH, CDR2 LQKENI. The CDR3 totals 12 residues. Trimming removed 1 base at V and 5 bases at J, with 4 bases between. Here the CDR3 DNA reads TGTGCCAGCTCACCACTGGGAGATACGCAGTATTTT. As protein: CASSPLGDTQYF.

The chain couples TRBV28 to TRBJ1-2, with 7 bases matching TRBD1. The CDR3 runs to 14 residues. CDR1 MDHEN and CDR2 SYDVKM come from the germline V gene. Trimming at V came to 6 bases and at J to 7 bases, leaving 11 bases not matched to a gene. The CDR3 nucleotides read TGTGCCAGCAGACAGGGGCGGGGCGTCGGTGGCTACACCTTC. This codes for CASRQGRGVGGYTF.

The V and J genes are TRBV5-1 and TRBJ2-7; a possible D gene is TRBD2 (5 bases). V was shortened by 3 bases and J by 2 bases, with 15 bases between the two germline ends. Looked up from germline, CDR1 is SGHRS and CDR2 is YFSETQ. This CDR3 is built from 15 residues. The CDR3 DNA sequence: TGCGCCAGCAGCTCGACTACTCAAGGAGCCTACGAGCAGTACTTC. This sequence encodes CASSSTTQGAYEQYF.

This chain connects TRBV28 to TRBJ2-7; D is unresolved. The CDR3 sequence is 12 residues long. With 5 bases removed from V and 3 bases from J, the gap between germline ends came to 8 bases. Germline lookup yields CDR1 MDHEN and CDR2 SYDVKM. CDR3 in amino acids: CASSRQRYEQYF. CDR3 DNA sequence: TGTGCCAGCAGTAGGCAGCGCTACGAGCAGTACTTC.

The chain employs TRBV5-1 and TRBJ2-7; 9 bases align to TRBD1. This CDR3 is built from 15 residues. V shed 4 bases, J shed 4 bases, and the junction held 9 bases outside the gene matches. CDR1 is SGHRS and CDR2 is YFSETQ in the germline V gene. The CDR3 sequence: CASSRVTGQGYEQYF. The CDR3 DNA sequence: TGCGCCAGCAGCCGGGTTACGGGACAGGGTTACGAGCAGTACTTC.

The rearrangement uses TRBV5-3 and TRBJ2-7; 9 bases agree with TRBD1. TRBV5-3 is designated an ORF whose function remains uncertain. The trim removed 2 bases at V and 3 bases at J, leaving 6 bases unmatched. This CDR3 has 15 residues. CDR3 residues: CARSLYRDRVYEQYF. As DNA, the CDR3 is TGTGCCAGAAGCTTATACCGGGACAGGGTCTACGAGCAGTACTTC.

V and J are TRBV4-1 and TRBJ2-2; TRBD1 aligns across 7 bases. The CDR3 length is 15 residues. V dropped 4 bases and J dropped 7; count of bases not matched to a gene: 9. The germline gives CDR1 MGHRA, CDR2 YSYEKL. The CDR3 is CASSPRQGANGELFF. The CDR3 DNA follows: TGCGCCAGCAGCCCCCGACAGGGAGCGAACGGGGAGCTGTTTTTT.

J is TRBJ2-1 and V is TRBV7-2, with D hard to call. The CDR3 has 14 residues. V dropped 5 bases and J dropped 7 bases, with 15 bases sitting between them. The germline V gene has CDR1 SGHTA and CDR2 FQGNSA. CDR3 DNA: TGTGCCAGCAGCCCTCGGACGGTGGGAAATGAGCAGTTCTTC. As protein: CASSPRTVGNEQFF. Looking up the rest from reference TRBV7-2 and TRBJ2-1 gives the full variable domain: GAGVSQSPSNKVTEKGKDVELRCDPISGHTALYWYRQSLGQGLEFLIYFQGNSAPDKSGLPSDRFSAERTGGSVSTLTIQRTQQEDSAVYLCASSPRTVGNEQFFGPGTRLTVL.

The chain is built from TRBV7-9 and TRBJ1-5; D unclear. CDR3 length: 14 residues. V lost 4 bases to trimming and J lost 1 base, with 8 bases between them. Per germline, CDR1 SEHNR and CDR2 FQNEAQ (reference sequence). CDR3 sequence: CASSSAVSNQPQHF. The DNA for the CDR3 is TGTGCCAGCAGCTCTGCAGTAAGCAATCAGCCCCAGCATTTT. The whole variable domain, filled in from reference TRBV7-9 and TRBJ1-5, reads DTGVSQNPRHKITKRGQNVTFRCDPISEHNRLYWYRQTLGQGPEFLTYFQNEAQLEKSRLLSDRFSAERPKGSFSTLEIQRTEQGDSAMYLCASSSAVSNQPQHFGDGTRLSIL.

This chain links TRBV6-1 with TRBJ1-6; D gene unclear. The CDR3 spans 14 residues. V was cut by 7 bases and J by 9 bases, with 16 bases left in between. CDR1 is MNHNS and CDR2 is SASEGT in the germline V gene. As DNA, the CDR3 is TGTGCCAGCACCGAACGTCCCGGGGTTTCACCCCTCCACTTT. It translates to CASTERPGVSPLHF.

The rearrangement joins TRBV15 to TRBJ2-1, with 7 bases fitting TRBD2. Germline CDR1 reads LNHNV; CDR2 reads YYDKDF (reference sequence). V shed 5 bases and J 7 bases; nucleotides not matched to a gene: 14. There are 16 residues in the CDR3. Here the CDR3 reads CATSRWGGAIVNEQFF. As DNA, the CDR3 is TGTGCCACCAGCCGTTGGGGGGGAGCGATTGTAAATGAGCAGTTCTTC. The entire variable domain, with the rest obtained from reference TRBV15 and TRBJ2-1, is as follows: DAMVIQNPRYQVTQFGKPVTLSCSQTLNHNVMYWYQQKSSQAPKLLFHYYDKDFNNEADTPDNFQSRRPNTSFCFLDIRSPGLGDTAMYLCATSRWGGAIVNEQFFGPGTRLTVL.

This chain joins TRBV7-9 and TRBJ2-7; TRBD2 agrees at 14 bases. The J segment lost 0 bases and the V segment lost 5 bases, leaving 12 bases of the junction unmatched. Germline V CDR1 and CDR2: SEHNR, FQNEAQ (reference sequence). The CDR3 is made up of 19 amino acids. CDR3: CASSRSGTSGGTSSYEQYF. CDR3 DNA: TGTGCCAGCAGCAGGTCCGGGACTAGCGGGGGAACTAGCTCCTACGAGCAGTACTTC.

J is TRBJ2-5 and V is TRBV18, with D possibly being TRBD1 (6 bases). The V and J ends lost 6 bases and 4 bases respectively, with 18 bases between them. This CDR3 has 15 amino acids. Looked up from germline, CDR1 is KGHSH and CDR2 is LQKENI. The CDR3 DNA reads TGTGCCAGCTCCCCTCAGACAGGATATGGAGAGACCCAGTACTTC. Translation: CASSPQTGYGETQYF.

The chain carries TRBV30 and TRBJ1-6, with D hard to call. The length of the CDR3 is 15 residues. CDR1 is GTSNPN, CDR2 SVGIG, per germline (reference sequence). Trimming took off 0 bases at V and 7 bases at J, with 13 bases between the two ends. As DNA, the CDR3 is TGTGCCTGGAGTGTCGGGTGGGCTCGGAATTCACCCCTCCACTTT. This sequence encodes CAWSVGWARNSPLHF.

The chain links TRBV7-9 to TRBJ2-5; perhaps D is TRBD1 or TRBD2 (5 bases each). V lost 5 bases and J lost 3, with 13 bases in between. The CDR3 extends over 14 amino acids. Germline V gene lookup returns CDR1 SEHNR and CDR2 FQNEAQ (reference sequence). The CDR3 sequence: CASSVGPAKETQYF. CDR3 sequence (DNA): TGTGCCAGCAGCGTGGGACCAGCAAAAGAGACCCAGTACTTC.